This T cell receptor (beta chain) came from a study of stem cell transplantation in POMP-related autoinflammatory disease. In germline, CDR1 is MDHEN, CDR2 SYDVKM. This CDR3 is 14 amino acids long. Trimming left V 7 bases short and J 4 bases short, with 13 bases between. Here immunoSEQ multiplex PCR was the method, and the copy in TCRdb shows in-frame clones only, minus some. In the table there are 25,000 to 30,000 clones, 75% to 90% of which are singletons. This sample comprised CD4+ T cells from PBMCs, obtained before stem cell transplantation. This receptor was obtained from a human donor with POMP-related autoinflammation and immune dysregulation (PRAID). The V and J genes are TRBV28 and TRBJ2-2; D not certain. This chain's CDR3 is CASNVGSSTGELFF. In DNA form, the CDR3 reads TGTGCCAGCAATGTCGGGTCGAGCACCGGGGAGCTGTTTTTT.